This TCR beta chain was recovered during a study of a mutant IDH1 vaccine in newly diagnosed glioma. Sequencing was performed with immunoSEQ multiplex PCR; in TCRdb, only in-frame clones are kept and a portion is missing. The profile shows 50,000 to 60,000 clones, 80% of them singletons. Sample time point: week 23, last vaccination. Vaccinated patients received 300 ug of mutant IDH1 20-mer peptide per dose, with topical imiquimod. A remark on this clone: Its antigen remains unknown.

The sequenced sample was PBMCs, obtained from a glioma patient whose treatment included an IDH1 peptide vaccine. The TCR comes from a man between 40 and 49 years old with glioma.

The CDR3 protein is CAWSRFNTPVPVEAFF. The CDR3 bases are TGTGCCTGGAGTAGGTTTAACACCCCGGTCCCTGTTGAAGCTTTCTTT. V is TRBV30 and J is TRBJ1-1; D uncertain. The CDR3 is 16 amino acids. In germline, CDR1 is GTSNPN, CDR2 SVGIG (reference sequence). Deletions cut 2 bases from V and 7 bases from J, with 23 bases between.